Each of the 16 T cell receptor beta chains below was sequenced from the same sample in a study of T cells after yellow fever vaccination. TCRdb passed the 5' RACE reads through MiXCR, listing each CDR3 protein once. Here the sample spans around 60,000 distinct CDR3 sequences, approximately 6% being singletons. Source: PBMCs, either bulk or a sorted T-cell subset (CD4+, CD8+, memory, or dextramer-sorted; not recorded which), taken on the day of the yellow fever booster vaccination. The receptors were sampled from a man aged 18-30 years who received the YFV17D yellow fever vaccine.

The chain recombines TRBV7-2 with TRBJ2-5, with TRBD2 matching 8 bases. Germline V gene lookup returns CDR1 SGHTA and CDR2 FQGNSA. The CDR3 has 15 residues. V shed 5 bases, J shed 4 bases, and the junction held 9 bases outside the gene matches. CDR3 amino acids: CASSRGGPPGETQYF. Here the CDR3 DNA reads TGTGCCAGCAGCCGGGGGGGCCCACCAGGAGAGACCCAGTACTTC.

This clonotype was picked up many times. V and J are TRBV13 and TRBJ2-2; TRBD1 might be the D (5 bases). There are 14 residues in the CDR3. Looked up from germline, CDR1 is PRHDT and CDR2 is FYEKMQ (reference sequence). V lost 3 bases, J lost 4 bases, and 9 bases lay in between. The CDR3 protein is CASSFRQITGELFF. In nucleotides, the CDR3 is TGTGCCAGCAGCTTCCGACAGATCACCGGGGAGCTGTTTTTT.

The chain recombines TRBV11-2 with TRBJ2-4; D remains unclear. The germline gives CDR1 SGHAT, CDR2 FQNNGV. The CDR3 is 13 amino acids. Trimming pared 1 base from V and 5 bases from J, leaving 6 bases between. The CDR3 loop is CASSLVSENIQYF. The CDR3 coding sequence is TGTGCCAGCAGCTTAGTATCAGAAAACATTCAGTACTTC.

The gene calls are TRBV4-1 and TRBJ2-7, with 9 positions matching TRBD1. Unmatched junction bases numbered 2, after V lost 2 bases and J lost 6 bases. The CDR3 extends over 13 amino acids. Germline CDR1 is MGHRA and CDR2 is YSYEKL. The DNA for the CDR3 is TGCGCCAGCAGCCAAAGGGACAGGGCCGAGCAGTACTTC. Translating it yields CASSQRDRAEQYF.

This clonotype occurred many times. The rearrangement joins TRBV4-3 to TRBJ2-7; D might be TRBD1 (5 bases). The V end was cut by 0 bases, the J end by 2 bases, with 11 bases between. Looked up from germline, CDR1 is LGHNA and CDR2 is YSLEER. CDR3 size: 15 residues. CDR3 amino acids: CASSQEFEGAYEQYF. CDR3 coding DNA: TGCGCCAGCAGCCAAGAGTTCGAAGGGGCCTACGAGCAGTACTTC.

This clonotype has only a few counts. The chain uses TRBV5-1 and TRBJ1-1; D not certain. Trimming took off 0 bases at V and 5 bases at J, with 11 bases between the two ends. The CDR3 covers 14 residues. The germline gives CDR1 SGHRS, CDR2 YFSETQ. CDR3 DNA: TGCGCCAGCAGCTTGGTGGAGAGAATTACTGAAGCTTTCTTT. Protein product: CASSLVERITEAFF.

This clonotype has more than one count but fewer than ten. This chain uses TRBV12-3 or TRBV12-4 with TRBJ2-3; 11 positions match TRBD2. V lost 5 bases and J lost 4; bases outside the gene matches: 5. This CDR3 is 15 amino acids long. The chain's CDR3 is CASSQTSGASDTQYF. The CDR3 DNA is TGTGCCAGCAGTCAGACTAGCGGGGCTTCAGATACGCAGTATTTT.

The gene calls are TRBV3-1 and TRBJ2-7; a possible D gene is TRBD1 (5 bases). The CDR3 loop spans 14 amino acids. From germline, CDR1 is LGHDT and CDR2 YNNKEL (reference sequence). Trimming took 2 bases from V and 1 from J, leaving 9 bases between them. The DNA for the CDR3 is TGTGCCAGCAGCCAAAAGGACATTTCCTACGAGCAGTACTTC. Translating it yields CASSQKDISYEQYF.

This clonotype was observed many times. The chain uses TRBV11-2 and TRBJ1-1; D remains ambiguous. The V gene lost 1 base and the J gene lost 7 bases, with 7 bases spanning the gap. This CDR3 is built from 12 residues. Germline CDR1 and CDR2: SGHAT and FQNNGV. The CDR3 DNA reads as TGTGCCAGCAGCTTAGCCGCGCTTGAAGCTTTCTTT. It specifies CASSLAALEAFF.

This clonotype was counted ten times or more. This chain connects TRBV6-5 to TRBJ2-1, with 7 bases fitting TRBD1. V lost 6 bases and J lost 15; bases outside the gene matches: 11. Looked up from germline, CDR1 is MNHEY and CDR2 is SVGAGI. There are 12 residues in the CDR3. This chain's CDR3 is CASSPDRVDRFF. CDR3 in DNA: TGTGCCAGCAGCCCAGACAGGGTTGATAGGTTCTTC.

The DNA for the CDR3 is TGTGCCAGCAGCGTAACCCCCACCTATGGCTACACCTTC. It is translated as CASSVTPTYGYTF. The V call is TRBV9, the J call TRBJ1-2; D unresolved. V lost 1 base, J lost 4 bases, and 8 bases lay in between. The CDR3 covers 13 residues. Germline CDR1 is SGDLS and CDR2 is YYNGEE.

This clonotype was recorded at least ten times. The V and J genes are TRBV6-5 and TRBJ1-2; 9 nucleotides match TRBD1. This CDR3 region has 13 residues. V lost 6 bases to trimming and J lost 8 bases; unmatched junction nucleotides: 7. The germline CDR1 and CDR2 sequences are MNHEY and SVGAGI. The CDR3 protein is CASRPGTGRGYTF. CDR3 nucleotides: TGTGCCAGCAGGCCCGGGACAGGGAGAGGCTACACCTTC.

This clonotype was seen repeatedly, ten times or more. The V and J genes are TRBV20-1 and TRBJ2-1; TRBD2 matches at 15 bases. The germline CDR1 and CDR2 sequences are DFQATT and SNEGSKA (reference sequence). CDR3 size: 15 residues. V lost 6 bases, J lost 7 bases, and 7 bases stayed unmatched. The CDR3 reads CSALPGTSGGNEQFF. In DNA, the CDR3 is TGCAGTGCACTCCCCGGGACTAGCGGGGGGAATGAGCAGTTCTTC.

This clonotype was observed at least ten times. CDR3 amino acids: CASSLAQQGEWEQYV. DNA for the CDR3: TGTGCCAGCAGCTTAGCGCAACAGGGGGAATGGGAGCAGTACGTC. The chain joins TRBV7-9 to TRBJ2-7; 8 bases fit TRBD1. This CDR3 region has 15 residues. The germline CDR1 and CDR2 sequences are SEHNR and FQNEAQ (reference sequence). V dropped 0 bases and J dropped 7; count of bases not matched to a gene: 8.

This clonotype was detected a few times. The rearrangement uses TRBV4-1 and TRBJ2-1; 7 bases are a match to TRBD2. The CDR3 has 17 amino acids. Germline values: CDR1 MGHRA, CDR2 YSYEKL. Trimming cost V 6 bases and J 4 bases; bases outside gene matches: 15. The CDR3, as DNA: TGCGCCAGCAGAGGGACCTTGGCGGGGGACCCTTACAATGAGCAGTTCTTC. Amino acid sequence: CASRGTLAGDPYNEQFF.

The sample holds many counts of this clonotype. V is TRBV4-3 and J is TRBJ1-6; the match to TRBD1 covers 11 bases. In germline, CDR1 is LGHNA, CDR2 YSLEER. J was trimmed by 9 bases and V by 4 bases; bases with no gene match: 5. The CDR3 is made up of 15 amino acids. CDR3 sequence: CASSPGQGAGSPLHF. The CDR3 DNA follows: TGCGCCAGCAGCCCCGGACAGGGGGCTGGTTCACCCCTCCACTTT.